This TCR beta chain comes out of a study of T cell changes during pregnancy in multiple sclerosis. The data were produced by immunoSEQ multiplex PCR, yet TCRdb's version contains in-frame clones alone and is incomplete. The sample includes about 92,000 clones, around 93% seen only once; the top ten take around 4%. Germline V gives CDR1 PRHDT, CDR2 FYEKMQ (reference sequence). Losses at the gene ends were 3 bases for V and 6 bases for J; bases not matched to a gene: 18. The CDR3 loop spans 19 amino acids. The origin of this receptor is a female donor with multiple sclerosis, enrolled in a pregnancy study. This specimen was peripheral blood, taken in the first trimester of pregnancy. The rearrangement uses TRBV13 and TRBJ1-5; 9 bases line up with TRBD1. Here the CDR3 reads CASSFHGCDTGGLAQPQHF. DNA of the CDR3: TGTGCCAGCAGCTTTCATGGTTGCGATACAGGGGGCCTTGCTCAGCCCCAGCATTTT.